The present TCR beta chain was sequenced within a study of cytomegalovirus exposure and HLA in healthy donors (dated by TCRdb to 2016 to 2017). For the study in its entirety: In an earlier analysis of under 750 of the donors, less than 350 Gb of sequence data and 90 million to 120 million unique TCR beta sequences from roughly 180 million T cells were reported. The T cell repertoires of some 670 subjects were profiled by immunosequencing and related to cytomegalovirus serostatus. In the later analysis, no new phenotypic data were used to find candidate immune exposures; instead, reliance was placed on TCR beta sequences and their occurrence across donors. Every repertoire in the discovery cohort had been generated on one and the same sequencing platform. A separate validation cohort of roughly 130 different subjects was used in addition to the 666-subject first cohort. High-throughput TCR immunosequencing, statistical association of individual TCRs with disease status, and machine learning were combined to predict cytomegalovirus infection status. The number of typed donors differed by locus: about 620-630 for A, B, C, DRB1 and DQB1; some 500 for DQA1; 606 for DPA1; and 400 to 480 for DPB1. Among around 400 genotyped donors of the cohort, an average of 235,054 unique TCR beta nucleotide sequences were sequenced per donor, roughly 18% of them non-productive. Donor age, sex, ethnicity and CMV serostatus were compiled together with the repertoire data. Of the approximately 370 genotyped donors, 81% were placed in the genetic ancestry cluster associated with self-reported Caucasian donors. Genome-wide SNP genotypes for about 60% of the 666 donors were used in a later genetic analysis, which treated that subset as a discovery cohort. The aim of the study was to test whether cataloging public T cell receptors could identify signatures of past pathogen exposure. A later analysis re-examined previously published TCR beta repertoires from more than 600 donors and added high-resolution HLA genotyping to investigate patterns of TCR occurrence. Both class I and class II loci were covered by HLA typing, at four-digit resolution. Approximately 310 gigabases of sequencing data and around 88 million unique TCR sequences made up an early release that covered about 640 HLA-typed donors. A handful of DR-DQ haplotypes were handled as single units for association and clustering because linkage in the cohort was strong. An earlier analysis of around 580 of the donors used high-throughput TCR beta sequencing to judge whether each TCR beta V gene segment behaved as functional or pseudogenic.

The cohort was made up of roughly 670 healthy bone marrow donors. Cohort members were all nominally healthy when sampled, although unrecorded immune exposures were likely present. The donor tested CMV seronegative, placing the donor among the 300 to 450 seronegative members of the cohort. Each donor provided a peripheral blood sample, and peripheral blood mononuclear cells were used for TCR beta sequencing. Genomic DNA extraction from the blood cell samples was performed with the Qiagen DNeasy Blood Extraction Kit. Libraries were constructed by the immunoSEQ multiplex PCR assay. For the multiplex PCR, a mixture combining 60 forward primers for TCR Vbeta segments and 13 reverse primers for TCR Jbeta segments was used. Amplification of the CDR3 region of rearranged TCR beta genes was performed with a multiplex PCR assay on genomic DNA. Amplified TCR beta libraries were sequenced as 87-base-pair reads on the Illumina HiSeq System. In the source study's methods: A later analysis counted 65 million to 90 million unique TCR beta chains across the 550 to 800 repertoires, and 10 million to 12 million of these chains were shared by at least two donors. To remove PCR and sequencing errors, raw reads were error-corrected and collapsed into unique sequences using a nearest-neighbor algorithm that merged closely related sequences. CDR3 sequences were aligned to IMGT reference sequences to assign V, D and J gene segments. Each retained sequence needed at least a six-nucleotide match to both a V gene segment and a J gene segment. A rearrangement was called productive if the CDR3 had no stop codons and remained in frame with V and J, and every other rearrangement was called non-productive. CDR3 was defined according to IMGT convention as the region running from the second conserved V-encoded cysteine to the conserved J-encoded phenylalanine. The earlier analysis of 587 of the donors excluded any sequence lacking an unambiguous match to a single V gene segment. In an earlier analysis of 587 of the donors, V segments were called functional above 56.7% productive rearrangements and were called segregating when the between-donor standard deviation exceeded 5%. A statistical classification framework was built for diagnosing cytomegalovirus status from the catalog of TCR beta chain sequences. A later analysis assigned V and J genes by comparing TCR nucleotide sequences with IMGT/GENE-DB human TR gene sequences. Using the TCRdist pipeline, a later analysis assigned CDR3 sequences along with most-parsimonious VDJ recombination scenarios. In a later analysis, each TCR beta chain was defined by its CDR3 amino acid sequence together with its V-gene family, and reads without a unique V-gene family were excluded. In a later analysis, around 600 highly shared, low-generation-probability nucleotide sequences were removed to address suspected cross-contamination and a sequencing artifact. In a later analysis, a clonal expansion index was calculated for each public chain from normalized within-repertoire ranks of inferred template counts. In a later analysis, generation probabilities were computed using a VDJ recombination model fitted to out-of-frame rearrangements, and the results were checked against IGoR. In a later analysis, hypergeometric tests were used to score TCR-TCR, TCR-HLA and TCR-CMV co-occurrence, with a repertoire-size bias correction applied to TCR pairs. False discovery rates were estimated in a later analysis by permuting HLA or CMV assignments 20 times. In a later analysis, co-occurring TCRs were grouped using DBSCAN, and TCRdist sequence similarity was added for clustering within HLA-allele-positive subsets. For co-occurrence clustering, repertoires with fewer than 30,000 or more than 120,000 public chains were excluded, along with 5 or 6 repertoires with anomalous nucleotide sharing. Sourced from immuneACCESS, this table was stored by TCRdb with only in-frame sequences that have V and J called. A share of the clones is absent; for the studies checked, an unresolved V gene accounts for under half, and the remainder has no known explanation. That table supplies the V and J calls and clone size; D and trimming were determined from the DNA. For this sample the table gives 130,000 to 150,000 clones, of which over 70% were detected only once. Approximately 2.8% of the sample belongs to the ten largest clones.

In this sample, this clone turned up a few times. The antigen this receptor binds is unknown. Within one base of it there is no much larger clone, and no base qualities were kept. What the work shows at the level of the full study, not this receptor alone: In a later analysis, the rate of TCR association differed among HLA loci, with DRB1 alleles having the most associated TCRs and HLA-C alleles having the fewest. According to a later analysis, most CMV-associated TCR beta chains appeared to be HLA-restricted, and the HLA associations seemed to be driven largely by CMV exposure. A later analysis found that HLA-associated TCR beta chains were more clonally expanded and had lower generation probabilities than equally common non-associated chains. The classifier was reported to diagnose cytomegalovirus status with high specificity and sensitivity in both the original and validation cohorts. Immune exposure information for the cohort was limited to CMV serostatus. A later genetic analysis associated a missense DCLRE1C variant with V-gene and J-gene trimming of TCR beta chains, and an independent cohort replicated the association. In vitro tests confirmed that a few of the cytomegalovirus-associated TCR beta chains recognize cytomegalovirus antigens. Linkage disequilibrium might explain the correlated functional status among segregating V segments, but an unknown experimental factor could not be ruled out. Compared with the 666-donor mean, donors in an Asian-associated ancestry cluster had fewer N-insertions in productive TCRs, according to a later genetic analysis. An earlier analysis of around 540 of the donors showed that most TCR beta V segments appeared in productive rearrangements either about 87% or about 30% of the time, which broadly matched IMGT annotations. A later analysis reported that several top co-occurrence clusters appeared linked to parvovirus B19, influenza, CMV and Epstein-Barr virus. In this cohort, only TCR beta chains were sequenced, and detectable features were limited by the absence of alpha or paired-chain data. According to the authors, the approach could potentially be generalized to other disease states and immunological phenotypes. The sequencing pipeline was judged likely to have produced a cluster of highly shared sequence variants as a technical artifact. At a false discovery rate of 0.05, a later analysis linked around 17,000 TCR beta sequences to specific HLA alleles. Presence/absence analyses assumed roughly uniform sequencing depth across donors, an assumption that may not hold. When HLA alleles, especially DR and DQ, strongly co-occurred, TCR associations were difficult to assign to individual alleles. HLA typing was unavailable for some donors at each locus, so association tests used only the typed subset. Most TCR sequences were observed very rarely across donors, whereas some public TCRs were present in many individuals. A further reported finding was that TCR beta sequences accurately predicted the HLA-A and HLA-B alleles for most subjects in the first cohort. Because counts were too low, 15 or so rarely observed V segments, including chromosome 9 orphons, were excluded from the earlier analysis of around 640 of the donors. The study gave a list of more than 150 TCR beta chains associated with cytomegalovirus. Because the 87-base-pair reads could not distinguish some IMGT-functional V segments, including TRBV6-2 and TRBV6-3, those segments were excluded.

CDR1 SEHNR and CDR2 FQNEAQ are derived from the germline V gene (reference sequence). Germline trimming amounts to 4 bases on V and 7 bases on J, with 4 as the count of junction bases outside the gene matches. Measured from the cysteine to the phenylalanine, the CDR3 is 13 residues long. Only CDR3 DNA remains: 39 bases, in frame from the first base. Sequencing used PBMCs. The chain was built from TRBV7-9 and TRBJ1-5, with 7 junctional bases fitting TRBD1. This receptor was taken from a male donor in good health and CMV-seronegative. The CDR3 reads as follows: CASSSTGNQPQHF. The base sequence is TGTGCCAGCAGCTCGACAGGGAACCAGCCCCAGCATTTT.